The 20 T cell receptor beta chains below were found in one sample sequenced in a study of tumor-infiltrating lymphocytes in primary liver carcinoma. From about 19-30 mg of unsorted bulk tissue, DNA and RNA were co-extracted together. TCR beta cDNA was reverse-transcribed from 400 to 500 ng of total RNA. The reaction used a constant-region primer and ProtoScript II reverse transcriptase. Three nested multiplex PCR rounds of slightly modified ARM-PCR generated TCR beta libraries. In the first two PCR rounds, TRBV1-TRBV30 forward primers were paired with a C-beta reverse primer, and each round lasted 10 cycles. MiXCR, run by TCRdb on the multiplex PCR reads, gives a single entry per CDR3 protein. The repertoire consists of 50,000 or so distinct CDR3 sequences, with about 80% occurring once and the leading ten covering around 22%. Sequenced sample: liver tumor tissue from sampling region 5. Subset of the sample: tumor region T5, tumor centre. Receptors originate from a man between 35 and 55 years old with primary liver carcinoma and hepatitis B virus infection.

Notes on this clonotype: Without the conserved terminal phenylalanine or tryptophan, this CDR3 likely stems from a read error. The gene calls are TRBV20-1 and TRBJ2-1; D not resolved. The germline V gene encodes CDR1 DFQATT and CDR2 SNEGSKA (reference sequence). The CDR3 spans 13 residues. As DNA, the CDR3 is TGCAGTGGGTCCTTAAGCTCCTACAATGGGCAGTTCCTC. Translated, it gives CSGSLSSYNGQFL.

This clonotype was detected once. The junction differs from germline at one of its ends, possibly a read error. V is TRBV29-1 and J is TRBJ2-2; D call uncertain. Germline loops: CDR1 SQVTM, CDR2 ANQGSEA. This CDR3 has 13 amino acids. The CDR3, as DNA: TGCAGCGTTGGACTGGCGAGCACCGAGGAGCTGTTTTTT. It yields the protein CSVGLASTEELFF.

Comment on this clonotype: At one boundary the junction diverges from the germline segment, which might be a read error. V is TRBV11-2 and J is TRBJ2-1, with D unresolved. CDR3 size: 15 residues. Germline loops: CDR1 SGHAT, CDR2 FQNNGV. The CDR3 DNA is TGCACCAGCAGCTTAGATCTGAGGACCTACAATGAGCAGTTCTTC. This encodes CTSSLDLRTYNEQFF. Full variable domain (rest looked up from reference TRBV11-2 and TRBJ2-1): EAGVAQSPRYKIIEKRQSVAFWCNPISGHATLYWYQQILGQGPKLLIQFQNNGVVDDSQLPKDRFSAERLKGVDSTLKIQPAKLEDSAVYLCTSSLDLRTYNEQFFGPGTRLTVL.

The chain joins TRBV5-4 to TRBJ2-2, with 11 bases aligning to TRBD2. The CDR3 covers 16 residues. From germline, CDR1 is SGHNT and CDR2 YYREEE (reference sequence). V lost 4 bases to trimming and J lost 7 bases; unmatched junction nucleotides: 9. The CDR3 nucleotides are TGTGCCAGCAGCCCAACGGTACTAGCGGGGGTCGGGGAGCTGTTTTTT. This encodes CASSPTVLAGVGELFF.

Comment on this clonotype: Its ends do not fully match the called genes, so a read error is possible. J is TRBJ2-5 and V is TRBV28, with TRBD1 matching over 8 bases. CDR1 and CDR2 (germline): MDHEN, SYDVKM. This CDR3 is built from 14 residues. This chain's CDR3 is CASTPDRALEAQYF. The CDR3 DNA is TGTGCCAGCACGCCGGACAGGGCGCTAGAGGCCCAGTATTTC. Looking up the rest from reference TRBV28 and TRBJ2-5 gives the full variable domain: DVKVTQSSRYLVKRTGEKVFLECVQDMDHENMFWYRQDPGLGLRLIYFSYDVKMKEKGDIPEGYSVSREKKERFSLILESASTNQTSMYLCASTPDRALEAQYFGPGTRLLVL.

The count of this clonotype is one. An end of the junction differs from the germline gene, which may be a read error. The chain links TRBV11-1 to TRBJ1-2; D not resolved. The CDR3 totals 13 residues. Germline V gene lookup returns CDR1 SGHAT and CDR2 FQDESV (reference sequence). The CDR3 region has the DNA TGTGCCAGCAACTTGGTCCATAGCTATGGCTACACTTTC. It encodes CASNLVHSYGYTF.

As to this clonotype: One end of the junction is discordant with germline, which a read error may explain. The chain joins TRBV28 to TRBJ2-1; 7 bases agree with TRBD2. The germline CDR1 and CDR2 sequences are MDHEN and SYDVKM. This CDR3 spans 15 amino acids. The CDR3 DNA reads as TGTGACAGCAGTGCTCTAGCGGTTGAAGGCAATGAGCAGTTCTTC. It is translated as CDSSALAVEGNEQFF. The full variable domain, in which reference TRBV28 and TRBJ2-1 provide the parts outside the CDR3, is DVKVTQSSRYLVKRTGEKVFLECVQDMDHENMFWYRQDPGLGLRLIYFSYDVKMKEKGDIPEGYSVSREKKERFSLILESASTNQTSMYLCDSSALAVEGNEQFFGPGTRLTVL.

Details on this clonotype: At one of its ends the junction is not consistent with the germline gene, which may arise from a read error. The genes are TRBV12-3 or TRBV12-4 and TRBJ2-7; 9 bases match TRBD1. The CDR3 has 14 residues. For the CDR3, the DNA is TGTGCCAGCAGGGGACAGGGACCCTTCTACGGGCAGTACTTC. This sequence encodes CASRGQGPFYGQYF.

With regard to this clonotype: The junction differs from germline at one of its ends, possibly a read error. V gene TRBV11-3 combines with J gene TRBJ2-1; 9 nucleotides match TRBD2. Germline assignment: CDR1 SGHNT and CDR2 YENEEA. This CDR3 is 15 amino acids long. The CDR3 DNA reads as TGTGCCATCAGCTTAGGGCGGGAGGGCATGGATGAGCAGTTCTTC. Amino acids: CAISLGREGMDEQFF.

For this clonotype: Since a much larger clone is just one base distant, this may be a read error. V gene TRBV6-6 combines with J gene TRBJ2-2, with D perhaps matching TRBD2 (5 bases). Germline-derived CDR1 and CDR2 are MNHNY and SVGAGI (reference sequence). CDR3 size: 14 residues. V was pared by 10 bases and J by 5 bases, with 17 bases between. The DNA for the CDR3 is TGTGCCACCCCCGTCGCCCGAGGGACCGGGGAGCTGTTTTTT. Its protein product is CATPVARGTGELFF.

V gene TRBV6-6 combines with J gene TRBJ1-1; 9 bases agree with TRBD1. The CDR3 has 12 residues. The germline CDR1 and CDR2 sequences are MNHNY and SVGAGI (reference sequence). J gave up 11 bases and V 0 bases, and 1 base lay outside the gene matches. CDR3 sequence: CASSYSGQGAFF. CDR3 coding DNA: TGTGCCAGCAGTTACTCAGGACAGGGGGCTTTCTTT.

This clonotype came up once. One junction end does not reproduce the germline sequence, and a read error may be involved. The rearrangement joins TRBV28 to TRBJ1-2; 9 nucleotides line up with TRBD1. The CDR3 consists of 16 residues. In germline, CDR1 is MDHEN, CDR2 SYDVKM. CDR3 sequence reads: CASSTHPGTGTYGYTF. The CDR3 nucleotides read TGTGCCAGCAGTACACACCCCGGGACAGGGACCTATGGTTACACCTTC.

The V and J genes are TRBV29-1 and TRBJ2-7; unclear D gene. The CDR3 runs to 12 residues. Between the trimmed V and J ends, which lost 7 bases and 6 bases, there was a span of 16 bases. CDR1 SQVTM and CDR2 ANQGSEA come from the germline V gene. CDR3 loop: CSDVDVPGEQYF. Written as DNA, the CDR3 is TGCAGCGATGTGGACGTACCCGGCGAGCAGTACTTC.

Note on this clonotype: Mismatch with germline at one junction end may stem from a read error. This chain joins TRBV11-2 and TRBJ1-4, with D unclear. The CDR3 loop spans 15 amino acids. Germline V gene sequence: CDR1 SGHAT, CDR2 FQNNGV. The CDR3 protein is CTSSLLTRRSEKLFF. CDR3 DNA: TGTACCAGCAGCTTGTTGACACGCCGTAGTGAAAAACTGTTTTTT.

Worth noting for this clonotype: Relative to the germline gene, one junction end is altered; a read error may explain this. The chain recombines TRBV11-1 with TRBJ2-3, with a weak D call TRBD2 (5 bases). CDR1 is SGHAT, CDR2 FQDESV, per germline (reference sequence). The CDR3 has 15 amino acids. The CDR3 sequence: CTSSLPRESTDTQYF. The DNA of the CDR3 is TGTACCAGTAGTTTGCCGAGGGAAAGCACAGATACGCAGTATTTT.

As regards this clonotype: At one end the junction does not follow the germline gene, possibly because of a read error. The chain employs TRBV5-8 and TRBJ2-2, with unresolved D. The CDR3 is 14 amino acids. Germline CDR1 reads SGHTS; CDR2 reads YDEGEE. Here the CDR3 DNA reads TGTGCCACCAGCTCAGCCCTTAACACAGGGGAGCTGTTTTTT. It translates to CATSSALNTGELFF.

The V gene is TRBV30, the J gene TRBJ2-1; TRBD2 matches 11 bases. The CDR3 is 16 amino acids. CDR1 GTSNPN and CDR2 SVGIG come from the germline V gene (reference sequence). The DNA of the CDR3 is TGTACTTGGAGTGGTAGCGGGAGGGCCGATGGCGCTGAGCAGTTCTTC. It translates to CTWSGSGRADGAEQFF.

About this clonotype: Since the CDR3 does not end with the conserved phenylalanine or tryptophan, this likely comes from a read error. The V gene is TRBV7-8, the J gene TRBJ1-1; weak D call: TRBD1 (5 bases). This CDR3 has 14 amino acids. The ends were cut back, 6 bases at V and 5 bases at J, with 16 bases in the middle. Germline lookup yields CDR1 SGHVS and CDR2 FQNEAQ. As DNA, the CDR3 is TGTGCCAGCAGACTCCAAGGGACGGAGACTGAAGCTTTCTTG. Protein sequence: CASRLQGTETEAFL.

In its sample, this clonotype was seen once. At one end, the junction sequence differs from germline, possibly due to a read error. This sequence joins TRBV2 and TRBJ2-2, with 8 nucleotides matching TRBD1. Germline values: CDR1 SNHLY, CDR2 FYNNEI. CDR3 length: 13 residues. CDR3 nucleotides: TGTGTCAGCGACTACAGGGGGGCCGGGGAGCTCTTTTTT. Its translation is CVSDYRGAGELFF.

The rearrangement uses TRBV11-2 and TRBJ1-5; unclear D gene. The CDR3 consists of 16 residues. Trimming shortened V by 1 base and J by 6 bases, and 16 bases separated the two germline ends. Per the germline V gene, CDR1 is SGHAT and CDR2 is FQNNGV. CDR3 amino acids: CASSLGDTGWVQPQHF. CDR3 sequence (DNA): TGTGCCAGCAGCTTAGGAGATACGGGTTGGGTTCAGCCCCAGCATTTT.